This T cell receptor beta chain stems from a study of TIL therapy for anti-PD-1-resistant metastatic lung cancer. Study as a whole: Median tumor mutation burden was 1.5 mutations per megabase.

V gave up 5 bases and J gave up 0 bases; unmatched junction bases: 3. CDR1 is LNHDA, CDR2 SQIVND, per germline (reference sequence). The CDR3 is 15 amino acids. This sample's time point: pre-treatment sample, taken before nivolumab and TIL therapy. The tumor samples were excised metastases, mostly pleural nodules or supraclavicular lymph nodes. Enrollment ran from 2017 to January 2020. The libraries were made with immunoSEQ v3. Libraries were sequenced to roughly 2 million read pairs (survey) or roughly 4.5-6.5 million (deep). Profiling relied on immunoSEQ multiplex PCR, and the TCRdb table lists in-frame clones only, not all of them. The table includes more than 90,000 clones, about three fifths detected once.

This sequence was found in a person aged 25 to 80 with non-small cell lung cancer. The gene calls are TRBV19 and TRBJ2-7, with 11 bases aligning to TRBD1. The input for sequencing was tumor tissue, taken at baseline. Here the CDR3 reads CASSSDRGLSYEQYF. The DNA of the CDR3 is TGTGCCAGTAGTTCGGACAGGGGGCTCTCCTACGAGCAGTACTTC.